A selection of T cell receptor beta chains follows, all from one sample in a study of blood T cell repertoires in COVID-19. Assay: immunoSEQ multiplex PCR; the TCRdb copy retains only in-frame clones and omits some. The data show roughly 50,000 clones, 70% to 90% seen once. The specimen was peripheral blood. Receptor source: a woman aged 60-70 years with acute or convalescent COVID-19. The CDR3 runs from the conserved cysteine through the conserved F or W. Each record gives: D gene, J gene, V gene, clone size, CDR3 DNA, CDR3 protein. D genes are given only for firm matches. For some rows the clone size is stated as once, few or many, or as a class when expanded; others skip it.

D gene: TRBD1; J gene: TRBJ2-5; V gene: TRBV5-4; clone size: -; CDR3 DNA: TGTGCCAGCAGCTTTCCGGGACAGAGGATGGGGACCCAGTACTTC; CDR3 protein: CASSFPGQRMGTQYF
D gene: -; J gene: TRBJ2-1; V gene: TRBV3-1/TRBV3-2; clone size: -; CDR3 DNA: TGTGCCAGCAGCCAGTGGACTTCCAATGAGCAGTTCTTC; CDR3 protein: CASSQWTSNEQFF
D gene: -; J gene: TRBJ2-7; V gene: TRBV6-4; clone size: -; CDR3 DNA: TGTGCCAGCAGTGAGGCGGCAGGGCATGAGCAGTACTTC; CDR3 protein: CASSEAAGHEQYF
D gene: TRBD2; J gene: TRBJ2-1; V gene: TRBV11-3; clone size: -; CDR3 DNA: TGTGCCAGCAGCCGGACTAGCGGGAACGGCGATGAGCAGTTCTTC; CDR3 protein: CASSRTSGNGDEQFF
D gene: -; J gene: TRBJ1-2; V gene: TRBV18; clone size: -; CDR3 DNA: TGTGCCAGCTCACCACCGGACAGACTATATGGCTACACCTTC; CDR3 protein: CASSPPDRLYGYTF
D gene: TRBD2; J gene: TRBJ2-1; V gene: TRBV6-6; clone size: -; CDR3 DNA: TGTGCCAGCAGAAGCGGGAAGCGGGAGGGCCTGGATGAGCAGTTCTTC; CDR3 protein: CASRSGKREGLDEQFF
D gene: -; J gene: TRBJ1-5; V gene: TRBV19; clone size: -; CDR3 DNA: TGTGCCAGTAGGGGAAAGGACAGCCCGGGTTCGGTCAATCAGCCCCAGCATTTT; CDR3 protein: CASRGKDSPGSVNQPQHF
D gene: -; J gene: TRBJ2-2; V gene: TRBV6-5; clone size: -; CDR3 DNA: TGTGCCAGCAGTTTCAGGGCGAACACCGGGGAGCTGTTTTTT; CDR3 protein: CASSFRANTGELFF
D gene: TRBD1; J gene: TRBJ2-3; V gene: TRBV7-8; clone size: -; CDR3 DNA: TGTGCCAGCAGCCGAGGGACAGGGGTGGGAGATACGCAGTATTTT; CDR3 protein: CASSRGTGVGDTQYF
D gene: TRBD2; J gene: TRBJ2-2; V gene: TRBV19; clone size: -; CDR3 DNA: TGTGCCAGTAGTATTCCGGGACTAGTGGGCACCGGGGAGCTGTTTTTT; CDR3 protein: CASSIPGLVGTGELFF
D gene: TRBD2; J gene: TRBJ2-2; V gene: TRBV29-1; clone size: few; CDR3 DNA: TGCAGCGTCGCCACTAGCGGGGGTACCCTCGGCGGGGAGCTGTTTTTT; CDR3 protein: CSVATSGGTLGGELFF
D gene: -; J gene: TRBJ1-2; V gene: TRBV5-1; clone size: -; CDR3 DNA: TGCGCCAGCAGCTTGGGCCAGGGGACCTATGGCTACACCTTC; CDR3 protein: CASSLGQGTYGYTF
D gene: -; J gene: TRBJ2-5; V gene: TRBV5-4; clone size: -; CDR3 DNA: TGTGCCAGCGGCAGGGACCAAGAGACCCAGTACTTC; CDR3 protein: CASGRDQETQYF
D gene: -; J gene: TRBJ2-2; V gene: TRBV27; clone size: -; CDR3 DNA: TGTGCCAGCACCTCGGGGGTGCGCACCGGGGAGCTGTTTTTT; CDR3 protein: CASTSGVRTGELFF
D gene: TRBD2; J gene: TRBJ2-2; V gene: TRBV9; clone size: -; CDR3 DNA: TGTGCCAGCAGCGTAGGGCGCGGGGGGTCCCCGAACACCGGGGAGCTGTTTTTT; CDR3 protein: CASSVGRGGSPNTGELFF
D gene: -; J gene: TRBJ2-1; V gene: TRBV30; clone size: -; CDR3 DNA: TGTGCCTGGAGTACGTGGCAGGGGAATGAGCAGTTCTTC; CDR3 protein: CAWSTWQGNEQFF
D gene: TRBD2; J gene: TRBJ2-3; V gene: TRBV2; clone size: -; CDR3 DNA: TGTGCCAGCAGTGAAGGGCTAGCGGAAACAGATACGCAGTATTTT; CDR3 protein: CASSEGLAETDTQYF
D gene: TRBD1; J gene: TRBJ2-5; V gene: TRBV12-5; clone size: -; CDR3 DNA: TGTGCTAGTGTCCAGGGGGCCCTGGGCGAGACCCAGTACTTC; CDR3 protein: CASVQGALGETQYF
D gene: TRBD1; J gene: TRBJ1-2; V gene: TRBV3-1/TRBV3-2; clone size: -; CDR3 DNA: TGTGCCAGCAGCCCCCGCGGACAGGGGAGCGGCGGCTACACCTTC; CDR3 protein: CASSPRGQGSGGYTF
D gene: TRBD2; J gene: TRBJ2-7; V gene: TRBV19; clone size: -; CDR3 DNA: TGTGCCAGTAGTATTCCCGGGACTAGCGGGTACGAGCAGTACTTC; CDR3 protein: CASSIPGTSGYEQYF
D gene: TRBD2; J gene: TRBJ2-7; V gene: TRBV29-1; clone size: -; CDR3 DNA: TGCAGCGTTTCCCCGACTAGCAGCTACGAGCAGTACTTC; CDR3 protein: CSVSPTSSYEQYF
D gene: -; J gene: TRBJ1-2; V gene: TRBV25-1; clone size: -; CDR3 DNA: TGTGCCAGCAGCCAGGGGAACTATGGCTACACCTTC; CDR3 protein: CASSQGNYGYTF
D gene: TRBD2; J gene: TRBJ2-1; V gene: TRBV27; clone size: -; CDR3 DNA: TGTGCCAGCAGCATGATAAGCGGGACCACCTACAATGAGCAGTTCTTC; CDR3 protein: CASSMISGTTYNEQFF
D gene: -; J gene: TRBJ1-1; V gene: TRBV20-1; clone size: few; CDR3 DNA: TGCAGTGCTAGTCATCACACTGAAGCTTTCTTT; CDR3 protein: CSASHHTEAFF
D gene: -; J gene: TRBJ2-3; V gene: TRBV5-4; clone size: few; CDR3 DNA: TGTGCCAGCAGCTTGGGGCGCGGGACCCGCACAGATACGCAGTATTTT; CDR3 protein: CASSLGRGTRTDTQYF
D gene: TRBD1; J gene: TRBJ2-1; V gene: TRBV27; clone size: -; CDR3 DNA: TGTGCCAGCAGTTTCCGGGACAGGGGGTACGGGAAGCAGTTCTTC; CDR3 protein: CASSFRDRGYGKQFF
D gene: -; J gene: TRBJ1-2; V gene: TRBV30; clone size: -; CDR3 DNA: TGTGCCTGGAGTGTGGAGGCTAACTATGGCTACACCTTC; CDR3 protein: CAWSVEANYGYTF
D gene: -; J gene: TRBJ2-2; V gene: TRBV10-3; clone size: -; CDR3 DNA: TGTGCCATCAGTGAGTCCACAGGGAGCACCGGGGAGCTGTTTTTT; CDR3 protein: CAISESTGSTGELFF
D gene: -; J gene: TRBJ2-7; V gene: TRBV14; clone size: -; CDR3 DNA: TGTGCCAGCAGCCAAGCCAGGGGCGGCGAGCAGTACTTC; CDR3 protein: CASSQARGGEQYF
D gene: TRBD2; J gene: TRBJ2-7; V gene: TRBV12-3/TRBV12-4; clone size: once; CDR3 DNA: TGTGCCAGCAGTTTTCTAGCGGAGAAGCAGTACTTC; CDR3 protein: CASSFLAEKQYF
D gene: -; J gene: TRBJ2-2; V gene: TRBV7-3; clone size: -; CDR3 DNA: TGTGCCAGCAGCTTAGGGGGGAGCAGGATCGGAACCGGGGAGCTGTTTTTT; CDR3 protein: CASSLGGSRIGTGELFF
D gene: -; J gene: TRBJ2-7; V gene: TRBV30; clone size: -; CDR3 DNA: TGTGCCTGGAGTGCAGGGTCCGAGCAGTACTTC; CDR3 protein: CAWSAGSEQYF
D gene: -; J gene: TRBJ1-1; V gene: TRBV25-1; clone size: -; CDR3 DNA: TGTGCCAGCAGTGAACCCGGAGGGGTTGGAGCTTTCTTT; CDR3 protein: CASSEPGGVGAFF
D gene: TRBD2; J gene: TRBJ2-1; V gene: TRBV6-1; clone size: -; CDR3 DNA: TGTGCCAGCAGTGAAGGGGAGGGCGGGGAGCAGTTCTTC; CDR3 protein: CASSEGEGGEQFF
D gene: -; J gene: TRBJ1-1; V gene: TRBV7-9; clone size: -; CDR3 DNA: TGTGCCAGCAGCTTACATAGCAGGGCTGGTGGCACTGAAGCTTTCTTT; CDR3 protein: CASSLHSRAGGTEAFF
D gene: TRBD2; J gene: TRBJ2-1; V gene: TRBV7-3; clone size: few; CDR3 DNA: TGTGCCAGCAGCTCCCTAGCGGGAGGGCCTAATGAGCAGTTCTTC; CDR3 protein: CASSSLAGGPNEQFF